This T cell receptor beta chain was sequenced for a study of cytomegalovirus exposure and HLA in healthy donors. Whole-study results and caveats: TRBV6-2, TRBV6-3 and some other V segments were unresolvable in 87-base-pair reads. Compared with the roughly 670-donor mean, an Asian-associated ancestry cluster reportedly had fewer N-insertions, according to a later analysis.

The V gene end was trimmed by 2 bases and the J gene end by 2 bases; junction bases not matched to a gene: 9. Per germline, CDR1 SNHLY and CDR2 FYNNEI. The CDR3 runs to 17 residues. On this clone itself: Its matching antigen is unknown.

The study ran its PCR with 60 Vbeta and 13 Jbeta primers. The table came from immunoSEQ multiplex PCR; TCRdb's copy has only in-frame clones and leaves some out. Its clone listing holds some 120,000 clones. The rearrangement links TRBV2 to TRBJ1-1; 9 bases agree with TRBD1. The TCR sequence derives from a man aged 25-40 years in good health and CMV-seronegative. Sequenced input: PBMCs. The CDR3 here is CASSESRTGDQNTEAFF. The CDR3 bases are TGTGCCAGCAGTGAATCGAGGACAGGGGACCAAAACACTGAAGCTTTCTTT.